Many counts were recorded for the clone carrying this T cell receptor beta chain. What it recognizes is unknown. The sample comes from a study of glioma-infiltrating T cells. General study findings and limits: Gliomas, especially low-grade, showed above-expected tissue-blood divergence; non-neoplastic patients showed below.

TCR alpha and beta CDR3 regions were amplified from RNA using iRepertoire nested multiplex PCR. For one-step reverse transcription and amplification, roughly 95-450 ng of tissue mRNA or PBMC total RNA was used. MiXCR, run by TCRdb on the multiplex PCR reads, gives a single entry per CDR3 protein. This sample has around 99,000 distinct CDR3 sequences; around 25% occur once, and the top ten carry approximately 35%. Trimming took 3 bases from V and 4 from J; bases not matched to a gene: 6. The CDR3 is made up of 14 amino acids. From germline, CDR1 is MNHEY and CDR2 SMNVEV (reference sequence). V gene TRBV27 combines with J gene TRBJ2-7; 7 bases are shared with TRBD2. The TCR sequence derives from a human donor with low-grade glioma or glioblastoma, undergoing nonglioma brain surgery, or in good health (not recorded which). Material for sequencing was glioma tissue, nonneoplastic brain tissue, or PBMCs (not recorded which). In DNA form, the CDR3 reads TGTGCCAGCAGTTTGAGGCGGGAGACTTACGAGCAGTACTTC. Residues: CASSLRRETYEQYF.